This TCR beta chain stems from a study of T-cell reconstitution after alpha-beta-depleted transplantation in children. V was shortened by 3 bases and J by 3 bases, with 11 bases between the two germline ends. Germline assignment: CDR1 DFQATT and CDR2 SNEGSKA (reference sequence). CDR3 length: 13 amino acids. This clonotype appeared a few times. Unique molecular identifiers were built into the TCRbeta library. TCRdb analysed the PCR reads with MiXCR anew, one entry per CDR3 protein. In the table there are approximately 980,000 distinct CDR3 sequences, about 31% of which are singletons. Sequenced here: PBMCs, mostly from graft donor cells, sampled 360 days after TCRalphabeta/CD19-depleted stem cell transplant. V usage is TRBV20-1 and J usage is TRBJ1-2; D gene uncertain. The receptor's source is a boy younger than two who had a stem cell transplant for SCID, so the T cells may come from the graft donor. The CDR3 here is CSARRRRDYGYTF. The DNA of the CDR3 is TGCAGTGCTAGGCGACGGAGGGACTATGGCTACACCTTC.